These T cell receptor beta chains were read from a single sample in a study of OX40 agonist ivuxolimab in advanced cancers. The protocol was immunoSEQ multiplex PCR, while the TCRdb copy is restricted to in-frame clones and leaves out a portion. The sample includes approximately 30,000 clones, roughly 82% seen only once; the top ten take roughly 21%. The sequences come from CD4+ or CD8+ T cells sorted from blood, collected in a trial of the OX40 agonist ivuxolimab. These receptors came from an adult with an advanced solid tumor such as melanoma, head and neck, liver or kidney cancer. The CDR3 runs from the conserved cysteine through the conserved F or W. A D gene is named only where the DNA matches it firmly. Expanded clones get a size class; other rows say once, few or many, or leave the size out.

cdr3_length: 17
j_call: TRBJ1-6
v_call: TRBV15
d_call: -
clone_size: -
cdr3_nt: TGTGCCACCAGCAGAGATTCCCCGTGGGCCACGGGATCACCCCTCCACTTT
cdr3_aa: CATSRDSPWATGSPLHF

cdr3_length: 13
j_call: TRBJ1-6
v_call: TRBV30
d_call: -
clone_size: few
cdr3_nt: TGTGCCTGGAGTCCATTCGGATATTCACCCCTCCACTTT
cdr3_aa: CAWSPFGYSPLHF

cdr3_length: 14
j_call: TRBJ1-2
v_call: TRBV25-1
d_call: TRBD1
clone_size: -
cdr3_nt: TGTGCCAGCAGTGAAATCACAGGGGACTATGGCTACACCTTC
cdr3_aa: CASSEITGDYGYTF

cdr3_length: 12
j_call: TRBJ2-7
v_call: TRBV6-5
d_call: -
clone_size: -
cdr3_nt: TGTGCCAGCACCCGGGGAAAGGGCGAGCAGTACTTC
cdr3_aa: CASTRGKGEQYF

cdr3_length: 15
j_call: TRBJ1-3
v_call: TRBV5-1
d_call: -
clone_size: -
cdr3_nt: TGCGCCAGCAGCTTGGCCCTGGGGTTCGGAAACACCATATATTTT
cdr3_aa: CASSLALGFGNTIYF

cdr3_length: 16
j_call: TRBJ1-1
v_call: TRBV15
d_call: -
clone_size: -
cdr3_nt: TGTGCCACCAGCAGAGGGGTCAGGCAGGGGAACACTGAAGCTTTATTT
cdr3_aa: CATSRGVRQGNTEALF

cdr3_length: 15
j_call: TRBJ2-1
v_call: TRBV5-4
d_call: TRBD2
clone_size: -
cdr3_nt: TGTGCCAGCAGCTTGTGGCTAGCGGGTTACAATGAGCAGTTCTTC
cdr3_aa: CASSLWLAGYNEQFF

cdr3_length: 13
j_call: TRBJ1-3
v_call: TRBV19
d_call: -
clone_size: once
cdr3_nt: TGTGCCAGTACCGAAAGGCCGGGAAACACCATATATTTT
cdr3_aa: CASTERPGNTIYF

cdr3_length: 16
j_call: TRBJ2-3
v_call: TRBV5-1
d_call: -
clone_size: once
cdr3_nt: TGCGCCAGCAGCTTACAGGGTACCACTAGCACAGATACGCAGTATTTT
cdr3_aa: CASSLQGTTSTDTQYF

cdr3_length: 15
j_call: TRBJ2-7
v_call: TRBV7-2
d_call: TRBD2
clone_size: -
cdr3_nt: TGTGCCAGCAGCCCGACCTCCGGGACTACTTACGAGCAGTACTTC
cdr3_aa: CASSPTSGTTYEQYF

cdr3_length: 16
j_call: TRBJ1-2
v_call: TRBV5-8
d_call: -
clone_size: -
cdr3_nt: TGTGCCAGCAGCTCAAGGGGGGGCGGATCTAACTATGGCTACACCTTC
cdr3_aa: CASSSRGGGSNYGYTF

cdr3_length: 15
j_call: TRBJ1-2
v_call: TRBV4-3
d_call: -
clone_size: -
cdr3_nt: TGCGCCAGCAGCCAAGTTGGGGAAAGGCAGAAGGGCTACACCTTC
cdr3_aa: CASSQVGERQKGYTF

cdr3_length: 16
j_call: TRBJ2-1
v_call: TRBV7-2
d_call: TRBD2
clone_size: -
cdr3_nt: TGTGCCAGCAGCCCTCGACTAGCGGGGGGGGAAAATGAGCAGTTCTTC
cdr3_aa: CASSPRLAGGENEQFF

cdr3_length: 14
j_call: TRBJ1-1
v_call: TRBV6-1
d_call: -
clone_size: -
cdr3_nt: TGTGCCAGCAGTGTCATCTGGGGGGACACTGAAGCTTTCTTT
cdr3_aa: CASSVIWGDTEAFF

cdr3_length: 15
j_call: TRBJ2-1
v_call: TRBV28
d_call: -
clone_size: -
cdr3_nt: TGTGCCAGCAGTTTCGGGGGCTCATCCTACAATGAGCAGTTCTTC
cdr3_aa: CASSFGGSSYNEQFF

cdr3_length: 13
j_call: TRBJ2-2
v_call: TRBV10-3
d_call: -
clone_size: -
cdr3_nt: TGTGCCGCGGGGACCCCCAGCACCGGGGAGCTGTTTTTT
cdr3_aa: CAAGTPSTGELFF

cdr3_length: 14
j_call: TRBJ1-1
v_call: TRBV6-1
d_call: -
clone_size: -
cdr3_nt: TGTGCCAGCAGTGAAAAAACAGGGAGCACTGAAGCTTTCTTT
cdr3_aa: CASSEKTGSTEAFF

cdr3_length: 17
j_call: TRBJ1-5
v_call: TRBV11-2
d_call: -
clone_size: -
cdr3_nt: TGTGCCAGCCCCCTTGGGCAGGGCGAGAATAGCAATCAGCCCCAGCATTTT
cdr3_aa: CASPLGQGENSNQPQHF

cdr3_length: 13
j_call: TRBJ2-6
v_call: TRBV4-3
d_call: -
clone_size: -
cdr3_nt: TGCGCCAGCGCCACCTCTGGGGCCAACGTCCTGACTTTC
cdr3_aa: CASATSGANVLTF